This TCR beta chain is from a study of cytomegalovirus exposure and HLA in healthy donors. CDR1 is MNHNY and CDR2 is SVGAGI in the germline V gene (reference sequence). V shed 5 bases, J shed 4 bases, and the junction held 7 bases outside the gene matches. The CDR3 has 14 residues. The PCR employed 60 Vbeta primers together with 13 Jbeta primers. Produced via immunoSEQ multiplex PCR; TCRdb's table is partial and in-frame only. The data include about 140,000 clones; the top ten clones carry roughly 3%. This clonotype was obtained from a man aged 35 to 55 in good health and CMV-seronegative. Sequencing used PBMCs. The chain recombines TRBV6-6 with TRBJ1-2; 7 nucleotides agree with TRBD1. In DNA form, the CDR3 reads TGTGCCAGCAGTCCGGGACAGAATCTCTATGGCTACACCTTC. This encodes CASSPGQNLYGYTF.